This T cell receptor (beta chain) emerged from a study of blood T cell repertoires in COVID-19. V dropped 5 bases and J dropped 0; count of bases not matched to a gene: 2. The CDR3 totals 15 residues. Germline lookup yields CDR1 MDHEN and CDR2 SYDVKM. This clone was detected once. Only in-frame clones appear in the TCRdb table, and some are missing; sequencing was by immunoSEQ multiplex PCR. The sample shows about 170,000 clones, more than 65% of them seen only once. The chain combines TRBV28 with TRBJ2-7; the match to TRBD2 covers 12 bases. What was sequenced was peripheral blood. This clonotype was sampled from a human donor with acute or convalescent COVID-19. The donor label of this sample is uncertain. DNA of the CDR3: TGTGCCAGCAGTGGGACTAGCGGGCTCTCCTACGAGCAGTACTTC. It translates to CASSGTSGLSYEQYF.